Below are 5 T cell receptor beta chains sequenced from a single sample in a study of blood T cell repertoires in COVID-19. The method was immunoSEQ multiplex PCR; TCRdb's version includes in-frame clones alone and lacks a portion of them. The sample has roughly 300,000 clones; about four fifths are singletons. Sequenced sample: peripheral blood. These receptors were obtained from a woman between 45 and 60 years old with acute or convalescent COVID-19.

This clone was counted between two and nine times. CDR3 nucleotides: TGTGCCAGCAGCAAAGGGACATCCTACGAGCAGTACGTC. Protein product: CASSKGTSYEQYV. This chain joins TRBV21-1 and TRBJ2-7; TRBD1 is the table's D call, not checked against the DNA. TRBV21-1 is designated a pseudogene. The CDR3 has 13 amino acids.

DNA for the CDR3: TGTGCCAGCAGTTTTAGTGCGGCCGAGACCCAGTACTTC. Its protein product is CASSFSAAETQYF. The V call is TRBV12-3 or TRBV12-4, the J call TRBJ2-5; D is uncertain. This CDR3 is built from 13 residues. Deletions cut 3 bases from V and 5 bases from J, with 10 bases between.

The V call is TRBV6-5, the J call TRBJ1-2, with no clear D. Germline V gene sequence: CDR1 MNHEY, CDR2 SVGAGI. This CDR3 is built from 13 residues. The V end was cut by 11 bases, the J end by 2 bases, with 15 bases between. The CDR3 reads CAAHRGGNYGYTF. The CDR3 DNA reads TGTGCCGCCCACCGGGGTGGGAACTATGGCTACACCTTC.

As for this clone: One end of the junction does not line up with germline, which may come from a read error. This chain joins TRBV5-1 and TRBJ2-7, with 7 nucleotides matching TRBD2. The CDR3 covers 11 residues. Germline V gene sequence: CDR1 SGHRS, CDR2 YFSETQ. CDR3 bases: TGCGCCAGCAACTTGGGAGGGGAGCAGTACTTC. This gives the protein CASNLGGEQYF.

The rearrangement joins TRBV14 to TRBJ2-3, with 9 bases matching TRBD1. The V and J ends lost 4 bases and 1 base, in that order; junction bases with no gene match: 3. Germline values: CDR1 SGHDN, CDR2 FVKESK. The CDR3 has 15 amino acids. The CDR3 protein is CASSLGDRGTDTQYF. As DNA, the CDR3 is TGTGCCAGCAGCCTAGGGGACAGGGGCACAGATACGCAGTATTTT.